The rows below give T cell receptor beta chains drawn from one sample of a study of shared T cell receptors in the human thymus. Data came from immunoSEQ multiplex PCR; TCRdb stores just in-frame clones and leaves some out. The sample lists about 500,000 clones, 70% to 80% occurring once. This sample also belongs to another study, concerning human thymus T cells.

Source material: thymocytes. Receptors were obtained from a boy under two years old with a congenital heart defect. CDR3s include the opening cysteine and the closing phenylalanine or tryptophan.

V	J	CDR3
TRBV10-3	TRBJ1-5	CATKRGVGEPQHF
TRBV4-2	TRBJ2-2	CASSQSPGLAGGPFGELFF
TRBV6-6	TRBJ1-2	CASSYELFNYGYTF
TRBV19	TRBJ1-1	CASSLKGPNTEAFF
TRBV6-5	TRBJ1-1	CASSYQLTGQDTEAFF
TRBV7-8	TRBJ2-7	CASSLRVLGSYEQYF
TRBV5-4	TRBJ2-7	CASSSYPGQGGREQYF
TRBV5-1	TRBJ2-1	CASSFQRENNEQFF
TRBV4-3	TRBJ2-2	CASSHASGSNTGELFF
TRBV5-1	TRBJ2-5	CASGWTSRRQETQYF
TRBV30	TRBJ2-4	CAWREWTSGRRIAENIQYF
TRBV28	TRBJ2-7	CASSRGGPPYEQYF
TRBV15	TRBJ1-3	CATSRDWTASNGNTIYF
TRBV15	TRBJ1-1	CATSRDRGLGFTEAFF
TRBV4-1	TRBJ2-7	CASSQGTSDGEQYF
TRBV10-3	TRBJ1-5	CAISGGDRTGGQPQHF
TRBV7-2	TRBJ2-7	CASSFGSSYEQYF
TRBV5-1	TRBJ1-2	CASSLADRDHGYTF
TRBV5-4	TRBJ2-1	CASSADYYNEQFF
TRBV27	TRBJ2-1	CASSRYGLAGLNEQFF
TRBV18	TRBJ2-1	CASSERGSGCNEQFF
TRBV28	TRBJ2-3	CASSRVGARITDTQYF